What follows are 10 T cell receptor beta chains derived from one specimen sequenced in a study of patients and donors after allogeneic stem cell transplantation. Each CDR3 protein gets one entry after TCRdb re-called the RT-PCR reads with MiXCR. The table records approximately 220,000 distinct CDR3 sequences, more than 35% of them present only once. The material sequenced was blood, either unsorted or a sorted T cell fraction (not recorded which). The receptors stem from a human donor who was either an allogeneic HSCT recipient or a stem cell or donor lymphocyte infusion donor (not recorded which). It is not recorded whose cells these are; they may come from a transplant donor.

There are a few counts of this clonotype. The DNA of the CDR3 is TGTGCCTGGAGGCAGGGATACCTTTACGAGCAGTACTTC. This codes for CAWRQGYLYEQYF. The chain joins TRBV30 to TRBJ2-7, with D perhaps TRBD1 (5 bases). In germline, CDR1 is GTSNPN, CDR2 SVGIG (reference sequence). The CDR3 runs 13 residues. V was shortened by 3 bases and J by 4 bases, with 13 bases between the two germline ends.

In this sample, this clonotype turned up a few times. J is TRBJ1-4 and V is TRBV27; D is possibly TRBD1 (5 bases). CDR1 MNHEY and CDR2 SMNVEV come from the germline V gene (reference sequence). CDR3 length equals 13 residues. Trimming cost V 2 bases and J 8 bases, with 9 bases left between them. CDR3 bases: TGTGCCAGCAGTTTAAGGGGACGAGAAAAACTGTTTTTT. Its translation is CASSLRGREKLFF.

The sample holds a few counts of this clonotype. The chain employs TRBV20-1 and TRBJ1-5; D call uncertain. With 3 bases removed from V and 5 bases from J, the gap between germline ends came to 11 bases. Per germline, CDR1 DFQATT and CDR2 SNEGSKA (reference sequence). The CDR3 has 13 amino acids. In nucleotides, the CDR3 is TGCAGTGCTAGTAGGCAGGTAGATCAGCCCCAGCATTTT. As protein: CSASRQVDQPQHF.

In this sample, this clonotype turned up a few times. The chain carries TRBV28 and TRBJ1-5; D unclear. From germline, CDR1 is MDHEN and CDR2 SYDVKM. V was cut by 2 bases and J by 4 bases, with 12 bases left in between. CDR3 length equals 15 residues. CDR3 in DNA: TGTGCCAGCAGTTTACGGCAGGTAATAAATCAGCCCCAGCATTTT. The encoded protein is CASSLRQVINQPQHF.

Written as DNA, the CDR3 is TGTGCCTGGAGCGCAGGGATTAGCAATCAGCCCCAGCATTTT. Encoded protein: CAWSAGISNQPQHF. This rearrangement joins TRBV30 to TRBJ1-5; perhaps TRBD1 as D (5 bases). Germline-derived CDR1 and CDR2 are GTSNPN and SVGIG (reference sequence). The V and J ends lost 3 bases and 0 bases respectively, with 9 bases between them. The CDR3 has 14 amino acids.

This clonotype was seen only a few times. The rearrangement uses TRBV2 and TRBJ1-5; 8 bases are shared with TRBD1. With V trimmed by 7 bases and J by 7 bases, 9 bases remained unmatched. The CDR3 has 14 amino acids. From germline, CDR1 is SNHLY and CDR2 FYNNEI. The CDR3 loop is CASNPQGVGQPQHF. For the CDR3, the DNA is TGTGCCAGCAACCCACAGGGGGTAGGACAGCCCCAGCATTTT.

This clonotype showed up just once. The chain joins TRBV5-1 to TRBJ1-4, with D maybe TRBD1 (6 bases). The CDR3 is 15 residues long. Germline V gene lookup returns CDR1 SGHRS and CDR2 YFSETQ. Between the trimmed V and J ends, which lost 1 base and 5 bases, there was a span of 12 bases. The DNA of the CDR3 is TGCGCCAGCAGCTTGTCGACAGGTGTCAATGAAAAACTGTTTTTT. This gives the protein CASSLSTGVNEKLFF.

There are a few counts of this clonotype. The CDR3 sequence: CASSAGAQNPYGYTF. The CDR3 region has the DNA TGCGCCAGCAGTGCGGGGGCCCAAAACCCATATGGCTACACCTTC. This chain joins TRBV10-2 and TRBJ1-2; possible D gene TRBD1, 6 bases. The CDR3 is 15 residues long. Germline-derived CDR1 and CDR2 are WSHSY and SAAADI. V shed 4 bases and J shed 5 bases, with 17 bases lying between them.

Details on this clonotype: At one end, the junction sequence differs from germline, possibly due to a read error. The rearrangement joins TRBV7-3 to TRBJ2-3; D tentatively fits TRBD1 or TRBD2 (6 bases each). The CDR3 consists of 13 residues. Looked up from germline, CDR1 is SGHTA and CDR2 is FQGTGA. The DNA for the CDR3 is TGTGCCAGCAGCCCTCCGGGGGCAGATACGCAGTGTTTT. Translated, it gives CASSPPGADTQCF.

J is TRBJ2-1 and V is TRBV12-3 or TRBV12-4; the match to TRBD2 covers 9 bases. This CDR3 has 17 residues. The junction had 9 bases not matched to a gene; V was cut back by 5 bases and J by 1 base. CDR3 coding DNA: TGTGCCAGCAGTCGAATGACTAGCGGTCGTTCCTACAATGAGCAGTTCTTC. As protein: CASSRMTSGRSYNEQFF.